These 13 T cell receptor beta chains were all obtained from the same sample, sequenced in a study of identical twins. TCRdb independently ran MiXCR on the 5' RACE reads; one entry per CDR3 protein. This table holds a few hundred thousand distinct CDR3 sequences, 9.6% found once. These same data were also listed under a study on yellow fever vaccine responses in identical twins.

Sample: PBMCs. These receptors were obtained from a woman younger than 30 in good health.

The rearrangement uses TRBV5-5 and TRBJ1-5; D remains ambiguous. The CDR3 contains 15 residues. CDR1 SGHKS and CDR2 YYEKEE come from the germline V gene (reference sequence). V was trimmed by 0 bases and J by 0 bases, leaving 7 bases between them. The CDR3 loop reads CASSLGVGSNQPQHF. The CDR3 DNA follows: TGTGCCAGCAGCTTGGGTGTTGGTAGCAATCAGCCCCAGCATTTT.

This chain joins TRBV12-3 or TRBV12-4 and TRBJ1-1; no reliable D call. V dropped 6 bases and J dropped 8 bases, with 16 bases sitting between them. The CDR3 spans 13 residues. The CDR3 nucleotides read TGTGCCAGCAGCTTATCGAACGGCGGCGAAGCTTTCTTT. Translated, it gives CASSLSNGGEAFF.

This clonotype was seen more than once but under ten times. The chain recombines TRBV20-1 with TRBJ2-5; D is possibly TRBD1 (6 bases). With 0 bases removed from V and 4 bases from J, the gap between germline ends came to 12 bases. The CDR3 covers 14 residues. CDR1 and CDR2 (germline): DFQATT, SNEGSKA (reference sequence). The CDR3: CSARDVQGLETQYF. The CDR3, as DNA: TGCAGTGCTAGAGATGTCCAGGGGCTAGAGACCCAGTACTTC.

This clonotype appeared a few times. The chain joins TRBV11-3 to TRBJ2-1; D possibly corresponds to TRBD2 (5 bases). The CDR3 consists of 14 residues. Germline V lookup: CDR1 SGHNT, CDR2 YENEEA. Trimming shortened V by 4 bases and J by 5 bases, and 12 bases separated the two germline ends. This chain's CDR3 is CASSSRLLNNEQFF. The CDR3 DNA sequence: TGTGCCAGCAGCTCGAGACTACTAAACAATGAGCAGTTCTTC.

The rearrangement joins TRBV20-1 to TRBJ2-5; D is unclear. Germline CDR1 DFQATT, CDR2 SNEGSKA (reference sequence). Trimming took 1 base from V and 4 from J, leaving 16 bases between them. The CDR3 totals 15 residues. This chain's CDR3 is CSARGASWVLETQYF. The CDR3, as DNA: TGCAGTGCTAGAGGCGCCAGTTGGGTTCTAGAGACCCAGTACTTC.

V and J are TRBV5-5 and TRBJ2-1; TRBD1 aligns across 7 bases. Looked up from germline, CDR1 is SGHKS and CDR2 is YYEKEE (reference sequence). V shed 3 bases, J shed 1 base, and the junction held 7 bases outside the gene matches. The CDR3 loop spans 16 amino acids. The CDR3 DNA sequence: TGTGCCAGCAGCTCACCTACAGGGGAGTCCTACAATGAGCAGTTCTTC. This sequence encodes CASSSPTGESYNEQFF.

The table lists this clonotype with a few counts. The chain links TRBV7-9 to TRBJ2-7; 9 positions match TRBD2. CDR1 is SEHNR, CDR2 FQNEAQ, per germline (reference sequence). The trim removed 5 bases at V and 6 bases at J, leaving 8 bases unmatched. The CDR3 sequence is 14 residues long. CDR3 nucleotides: TGTGCCAGCAGCCTAGGGACTAGCATAGTCGAGCAGTACTTC. Amino acids: CASSLGTSIVEQYF.

In nucleotides, the CDR3 is TGTGCCAGCAGCTTGCCGGAGTCCTACAATGAGCAGTTCTTC. This encodes CASSLPESYNEQFF. This rearrangement joins TRBV5-6 to TRBJ2-1; D not resolved. This CDR3 is 14 amino acids long. Germline V gene lookup returns CDR1 SGHDT and CDR2 YYEEEE. The germline V and J ends were trimmed by 1 base and 1 base, with 6 bases remaining between them.

This clonotype has at least ten counts. The chain recombines TRBV25-1 with TRBJ2-2, with TRBD1 matching over 7 bases. Germline lookup yields CDR1 MGHDK and CDR2 SYGVNS. Losses at the gene ends were 6 bases for V and 7 bases for J; bases not matched to a gene: 11. The CDR3 totals 15 residues. As DNA, the CDR3 is TGTGCCAGCAGCCCGGGACAGCTCCGTGTCGGGGAGCTGTTTTTT. Amino acid sequence: CASSPGQLRVGELFF. Filled out from reference TRBV25-1 and TRBJ2-2, the complete variable domain reads EADIYQTPRYLVIGTGKKITLECSQTMGHDKMYWYQQDPGMELHLIHYSYGVNSTEKGDLSSESTVSRIRTEHFPLTLESARPSHTSQYLCASSPGQLRVGELFFGEGSRLTVL.

The table lists this clonotype with a few counts. CDR3: CASSLSQSSYEQYF. In nucleotides, the CDR3 is TGTGCCAGCAGTCTTAGCCAGAGCTCCTACGAGCAGTACTTC. The genes are TRBV12-3 or TRBV12-4 and TRBJ2-7; D gene ambiguous. The CDR3 sequence is 14 residues long. Between the trimmed V and J ends, which lost 5 bases and 0 bases, there was a span of 11 bases.

Here the CDR3 DNA reads TGCAGTGCTAGAGAGAACTACAATGAGCAGTTCTTC. It is translated as CSARENYNEQFF. The chain combines TRBV20-1 with TRBJ2-1; D gene ambiguous. Trimming removed 0 bases from V and 3 bases from J, with 3 bases in between. The CDR3 length is 12 residues. The germline V gene has CDR1 DFQATT and CDR2 SNEGSKA (reference sequence).

Ten or more counts support this clonotype. This chain links TRBV10-3 with TRBJ2-1; TRBD1 agrees at 9 bases. Losses at the gene ends were 6 bases for V and 4 bases for J; bases not matched to a gene: 4. Germline CDR1 ENHRY, CDR2 SYGVKD. The CDR3 is made up of 14 amino acids. The DNA for the CDR3 is TGTGCCATCAGACCGACAGGGGGGTACAATGAGCAGTTCTTC. It translates to CAIRPTGGYNEQFF.

This clonotype occurred many times. The genes are TRBV12-3 or TRBV12-4 and TRBJ2-3; 9 nucleotides line up with TRBD2. The junction had 6 bases not matched to a gene; V was cut back by 6 bases and J by 5 bases. CDR3 length: 14 amino acids. The CDR3 spells CASSLIAGVDTQYF. The CDR3 bases are TGTGCCAGCAGCTTAATAGCGGGAGTAGATACGCAGTATTTT.